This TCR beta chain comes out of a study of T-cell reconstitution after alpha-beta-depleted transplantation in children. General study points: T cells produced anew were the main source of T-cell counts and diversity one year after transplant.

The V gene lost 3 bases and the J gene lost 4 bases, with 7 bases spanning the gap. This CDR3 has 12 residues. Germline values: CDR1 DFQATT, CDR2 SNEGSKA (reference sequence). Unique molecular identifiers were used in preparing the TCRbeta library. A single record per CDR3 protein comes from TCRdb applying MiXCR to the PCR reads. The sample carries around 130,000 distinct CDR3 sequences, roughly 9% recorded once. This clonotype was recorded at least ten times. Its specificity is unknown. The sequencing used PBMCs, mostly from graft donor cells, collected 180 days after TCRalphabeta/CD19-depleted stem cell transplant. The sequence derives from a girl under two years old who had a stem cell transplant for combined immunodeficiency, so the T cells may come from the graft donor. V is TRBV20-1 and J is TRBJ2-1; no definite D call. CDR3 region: CSARSGYNEQFF. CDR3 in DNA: TGCAGTGCTAGGTCAGGATACAATGAGCAGTTCTTC.